The T cell receptor beta chain under discussion was sequenced for a study of blood T cell repertoires in COVID-19. Overall study: The analysed material was cDNA or gDNA that came from T cells, B-cell-depleted T cells, or PBMCs.

In the original processing: For nucleated cells, counts were estimated from reference gene primer amplification. Clones were read by immunoSEQ multiplex PCR, and TCRdb kept only the in-frame ones, dropping some. V and J calls and clone size come straight from that table; D and trimming were deduced from the DNA. Of fewer than 150,000 clones listed, roughly 83% are singletons. V lost 0 bases, J lost 8 bases, and 4 bases stayed unmatched. Germline-derived CDR1 and CDR2 are SGHNT and YYREEE (reference sequence). The CDR3 consists of 14 residues. The chain combines TRBV5-4 with TRBJ2-1; 8 bases map to TRBD2. This receptor was identified in a woman in her forties or fifties with acute or convalescent COVID-19. Sequenced: peripheral blood. CDR3 nucleotides: TGTGCCAGCAGCTTGGCCTCGACTAGCGATGAGCAGTTCTTC. It translates to CASSLASTSDEQFF.